The clone carrying this T cell receptor (beta chain) occurred many times. No antigen is known for it. These data are taken from a study of spatial heterogeneity in lung cancer. Study-level points and caveats: Whereas they appeared in blood less at follow-up, ubiquitous expanded tumor TCRs appeared there more at resection.

Regarding time point: sample taken at primary tumor resection. Frozen PBMC, nontumor lung or tumor provided whole RNA, which was sequenced unsorted. One entry per CDR3 protein, called by TCRdb with MiXCR from the 5' RACE reads. The data contain about 27,000 distinct CDR3 sequences, 5.5% to 7% of them singletons. This receptor was identified in a male donor with early-stage non-small cell lung cancer. Sequencing used PBMCs, obtained at surgery.

DNA for the CDR3: TGTGCCAGCAGGCTAGCGGGAACGTCGGCCCAGTACTTC. Its translation is CASRLAGTSAQYF. The rearrangement joins TRBV28 to TRBJ2-5, with 9 bases aligning to TRBD2. CDR1 and CDR2 (germline): MDHEN, SYDVKM. V shed 6 bases and J 9 bases; nucleotides not matched to a gene: 8. The CDR3 extends over 13 amino acids.